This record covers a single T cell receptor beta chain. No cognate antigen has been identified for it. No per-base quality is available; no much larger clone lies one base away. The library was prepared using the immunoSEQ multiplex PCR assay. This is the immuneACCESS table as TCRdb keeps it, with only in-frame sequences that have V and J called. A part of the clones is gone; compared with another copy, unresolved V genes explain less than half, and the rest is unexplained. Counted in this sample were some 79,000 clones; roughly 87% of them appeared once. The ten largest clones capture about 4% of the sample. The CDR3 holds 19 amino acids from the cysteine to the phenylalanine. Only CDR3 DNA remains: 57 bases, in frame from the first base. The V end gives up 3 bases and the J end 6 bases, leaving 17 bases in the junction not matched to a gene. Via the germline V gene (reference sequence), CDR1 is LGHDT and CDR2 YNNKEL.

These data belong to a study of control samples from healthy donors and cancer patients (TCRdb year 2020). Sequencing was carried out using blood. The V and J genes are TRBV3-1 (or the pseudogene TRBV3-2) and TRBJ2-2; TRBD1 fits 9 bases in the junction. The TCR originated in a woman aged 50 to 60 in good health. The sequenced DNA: TGTGCCAGCAGCCACTCCACTCTAGGAGGGACAGGGTTTGCCGGGGAGCTGTTTTTT. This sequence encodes CASSHSTLGGTGFAGELFF.